This T cell receptor (beta chain) is drawn from a study of blood T cell repertoires in COVID-19. The overall study: Sites in the United States, Italy and Spain provided acute and convalescent COVID-19 samples.

Profiled with immunoSEQ multiplex PCR; TCRdb holds only in-frame clones, not every one. The sample has a few hundred thousand clones, around nine tenths seen once. The CDR3 is 15 residues long. V trimming: 4 bases; J trimming: 4 bases; junction bases outside the gene matches: 7. Germline lookup yields CDR1 LGHDT and CDR2 YNNKEL (reference sequence). The sample taken for sequencing was PBMCs or T cells enriched from blood (not recorded which). The rearrangement uses TRBV3-1 (or the pseudogene TRBV3-2) and TRBJ1-1, with 9 bases aligning to TRBD1. This receptor was identified in a woman in her sixties or seventies who had recovered from COVID-19. As DNA, the CDR3 is TGTGCCAGCAGCCCTGCGGACAGGGGAGTCACTGAAGCTTTCTTT. As protein: CASSPADRGVTEAFF.